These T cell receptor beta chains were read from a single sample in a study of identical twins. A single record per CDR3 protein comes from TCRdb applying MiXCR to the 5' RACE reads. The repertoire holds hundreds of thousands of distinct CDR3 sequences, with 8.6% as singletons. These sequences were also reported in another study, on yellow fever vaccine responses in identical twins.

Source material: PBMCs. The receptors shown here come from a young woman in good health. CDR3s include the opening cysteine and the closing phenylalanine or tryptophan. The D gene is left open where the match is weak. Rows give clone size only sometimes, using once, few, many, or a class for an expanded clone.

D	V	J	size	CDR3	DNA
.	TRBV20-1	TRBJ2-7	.	CSATKGVGYEQYF	TGCAGTGCGACGAAGGGGGTGGGCTACGAGCAGTACTTC
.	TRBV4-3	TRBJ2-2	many	CASSPHGAGELFF	TGCGCCAGCAGCCCGCACGGGGCGGGGGAGCTGTTTTTT
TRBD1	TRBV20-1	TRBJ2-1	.	CSASRRDRVNEQFF	TGCAGTGCTAGTCGGCGGGACAGGGTCAATGAGCAGTTCTTC
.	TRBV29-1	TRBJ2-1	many	CSVQPTDYNEQFF	TGCAGCGTCCAACCGACAGACTACAATGAGCAGTTCTTC
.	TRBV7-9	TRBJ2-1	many	CASSFDQYNEQFF	TGTGCCAGCAGCTTTGACCAGTACAATGAGCAGTTCTTC
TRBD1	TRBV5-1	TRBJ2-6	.	CASRLQTGVNSGANVLTF	TGCGCCAGCAGACTCCAGACAGGGGTAAATTCTGGGGCCAACGTCCTGACTTTC
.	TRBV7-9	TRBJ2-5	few	CASSLGTPETQYF	TGTGCCAGCAGCTTGGGGACGCCGGAGACCCAGTACTTC
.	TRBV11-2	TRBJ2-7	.	CASSPQRTRPSQSYEQYF	TGTGCCAGCAGCCCACAACGGACCAGACCTTCACAATCCTACGAGCAGTACTTC
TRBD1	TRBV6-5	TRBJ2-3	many	CASSSGQGLSLTDTQYF	TGTGCCAGCAGTTCGGGACAGGGTTTATCGTTAACAGATACGCAGTATTTT
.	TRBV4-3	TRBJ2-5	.	CASSQDGGEGQYF	TGCGCCAGCAGCCAAGATGGGGGTGAAGGCCAGTACTTC
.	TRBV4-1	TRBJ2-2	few	CASLDADTGELFF	TGCGCCAGCTTGGACGCCGACACCGGGGAGCTGTTTTTT
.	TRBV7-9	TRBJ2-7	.	CASSFDSFYEQYF	TGTGCCAGCAGTTTTGACAGCTTCTACGAGCAGTACTTC
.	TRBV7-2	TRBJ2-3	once	CASSGSAQGTDTQYF	TGTGCCAGCAGCGGATCGGCGCAGGGCACAGATACGCAGTATTTT
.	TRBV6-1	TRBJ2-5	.	CASSAPSRQRPLPQETQYF	TGTGCCAGCAGTGCCCCGTCGAGACAGCGACCTTTACCACAAGAGACCCAGTACTTC
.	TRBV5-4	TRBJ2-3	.	CASSLRWDSTNFHTQYF	TGTGCCAGCAGCTTGCGCTGGGACTCTACGAATTTTCATACGCAGTATTTT
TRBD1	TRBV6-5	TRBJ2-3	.	CASSYQGEIADAQYF	TGTGCCAGCAGTTACCAGGGGGAAATCGCAGATGCGCAGTATTTT
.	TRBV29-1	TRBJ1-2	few	CSGDMTGYGAGYTF	TGCAGCGGAGACATGACAGGCTACGGAGCTGGCTACACCTTC
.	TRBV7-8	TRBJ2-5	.	CASSSPSYRQINQETQYF	TGTGCCAGCAGCTCGCCCTCCTATAGACAGATTAACCAAGAGACCCAGTACTTC
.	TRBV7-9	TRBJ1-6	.	CASSLVPGAPLHF	TGTGCCAGCAGCTTAGTTCCAGGTGCACCCCTCCACTTT
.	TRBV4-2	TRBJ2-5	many	CASSQGITGNQETQYF	TGTGCCAGCAGCCAAGGAATCACAGGGAACCAAGAGACCCAGTACTTC
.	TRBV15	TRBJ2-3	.	CATSAGQGVSDTQYF	TGTGCCACCAGCGCGGGGCAGGGGGTTTCAGATACGCAGTATTTT
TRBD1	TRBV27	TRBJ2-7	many	CASSPYRTGSYEQYF	TGTGCCAGCAGTCCATATCGGACAGGATCCTACGAGCAGTACTTC
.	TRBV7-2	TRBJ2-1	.	CASSLSGRGVNEQFF	TGTGCCAGCAGCTTATCAGGAAGAGGGGTGAATGAGCAGTTCTTC
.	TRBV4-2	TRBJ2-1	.	CASSQDLRGSANEQFF	TGTGCCAGCAGCCAAGATCTTCGGGGGAGTGCGAATGAGCAGTTCTTC
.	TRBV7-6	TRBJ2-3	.	CASSLARPGRLTDTQYF	TGTGCCAGCAGCTTAGCGCGCCCGGGACGGCTCACAGATACGCAGTATTTT
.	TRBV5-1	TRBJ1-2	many	CASSLALPNYGYTF	TGCGCCAGCAGCTTGGCCCTTCCCAACTATGGCTACACCTTC
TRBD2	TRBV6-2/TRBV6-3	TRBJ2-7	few	CASSERLAVAYEQYF	TGTGCCAGCAGTGAGCGACTAGCGGTGGCCTACGAGCAGTACTTC
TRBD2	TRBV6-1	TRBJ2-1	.	CASSRTSGSKYEQFF	TGTGCCAGCAGCCGGACTAGCGGGAGTAAATATGAGCAGTTCTTC
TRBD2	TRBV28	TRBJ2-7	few	CASSLWGLAGGTYEQYF	TGTGCCAGCAGTTTATGGGGACTAGCGGGAGGGACCTACGAGCAGTACTTC
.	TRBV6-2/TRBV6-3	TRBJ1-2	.	CASSLDLYGYTF	TGTGCCAGCAGCCTTGACCTCTATGGCTACACCTTC
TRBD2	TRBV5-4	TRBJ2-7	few	CASSRASGIISSYEQYF	TGTGCCAGCAGCCGGGCTAGCGGAATTATCAGCTCCTACGAGCAGTACTTC
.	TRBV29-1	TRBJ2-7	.	CSVIGQTYEQYF	TGCAGCGTTATAGGACAGACCTACGAGCAGTACTTC
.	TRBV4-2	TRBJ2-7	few	CASSQDRHSDRRSYEQYF	TGTGCCAGCAGCCAAGATCGTCATAGCGACCGACGTTCCTACGAGCAGTACTTC